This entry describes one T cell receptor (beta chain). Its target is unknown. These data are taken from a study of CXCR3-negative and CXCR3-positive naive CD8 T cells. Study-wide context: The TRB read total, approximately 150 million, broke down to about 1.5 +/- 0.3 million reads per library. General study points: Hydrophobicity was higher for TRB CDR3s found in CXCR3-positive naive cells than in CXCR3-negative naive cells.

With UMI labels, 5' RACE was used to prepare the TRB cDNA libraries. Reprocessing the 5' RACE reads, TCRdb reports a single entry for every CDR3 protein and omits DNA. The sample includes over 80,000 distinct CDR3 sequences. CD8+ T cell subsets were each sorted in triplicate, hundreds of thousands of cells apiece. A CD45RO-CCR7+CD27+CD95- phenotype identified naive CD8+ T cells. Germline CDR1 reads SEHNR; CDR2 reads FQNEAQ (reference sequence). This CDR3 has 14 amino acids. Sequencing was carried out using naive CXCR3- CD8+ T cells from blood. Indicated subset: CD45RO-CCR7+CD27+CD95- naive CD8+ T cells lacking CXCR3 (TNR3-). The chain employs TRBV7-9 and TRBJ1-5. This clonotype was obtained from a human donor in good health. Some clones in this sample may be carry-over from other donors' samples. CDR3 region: CASSASYSNQPQHF.